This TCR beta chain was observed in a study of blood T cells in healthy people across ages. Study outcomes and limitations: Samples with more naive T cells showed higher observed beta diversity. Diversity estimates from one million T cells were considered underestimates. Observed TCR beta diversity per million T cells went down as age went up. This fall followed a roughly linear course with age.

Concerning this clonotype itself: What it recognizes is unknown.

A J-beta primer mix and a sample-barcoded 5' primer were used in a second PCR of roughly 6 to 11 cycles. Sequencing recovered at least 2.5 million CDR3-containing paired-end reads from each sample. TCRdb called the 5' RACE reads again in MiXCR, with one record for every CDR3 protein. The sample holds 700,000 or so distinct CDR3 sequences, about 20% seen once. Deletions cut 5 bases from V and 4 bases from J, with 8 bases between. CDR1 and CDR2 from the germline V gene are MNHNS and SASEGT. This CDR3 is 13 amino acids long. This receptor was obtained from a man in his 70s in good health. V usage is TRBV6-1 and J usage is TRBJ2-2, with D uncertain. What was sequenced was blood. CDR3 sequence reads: CASSISRTGELFF. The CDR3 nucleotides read TGTGCCAGCAGTATAAGCCGCACCGGGGAGCTGTTTTTT.